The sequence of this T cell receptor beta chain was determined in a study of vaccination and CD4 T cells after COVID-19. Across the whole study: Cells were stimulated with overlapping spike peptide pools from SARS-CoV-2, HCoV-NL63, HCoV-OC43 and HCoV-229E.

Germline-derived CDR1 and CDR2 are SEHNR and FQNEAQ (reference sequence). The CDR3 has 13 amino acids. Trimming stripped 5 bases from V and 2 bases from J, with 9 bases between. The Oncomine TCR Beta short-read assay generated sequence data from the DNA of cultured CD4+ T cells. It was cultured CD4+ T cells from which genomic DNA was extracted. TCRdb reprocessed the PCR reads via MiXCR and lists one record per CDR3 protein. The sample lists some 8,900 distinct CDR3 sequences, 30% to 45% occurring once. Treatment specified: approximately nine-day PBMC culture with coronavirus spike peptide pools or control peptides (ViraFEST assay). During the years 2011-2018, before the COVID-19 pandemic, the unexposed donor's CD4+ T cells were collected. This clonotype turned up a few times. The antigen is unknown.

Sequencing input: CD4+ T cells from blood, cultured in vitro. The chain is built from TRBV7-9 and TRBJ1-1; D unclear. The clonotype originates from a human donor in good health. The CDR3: CASSEFGNTEAFF. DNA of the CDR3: TGTGCCAGCAGCGAGTTTGGAAACACTGAAGCTTTCTTT.